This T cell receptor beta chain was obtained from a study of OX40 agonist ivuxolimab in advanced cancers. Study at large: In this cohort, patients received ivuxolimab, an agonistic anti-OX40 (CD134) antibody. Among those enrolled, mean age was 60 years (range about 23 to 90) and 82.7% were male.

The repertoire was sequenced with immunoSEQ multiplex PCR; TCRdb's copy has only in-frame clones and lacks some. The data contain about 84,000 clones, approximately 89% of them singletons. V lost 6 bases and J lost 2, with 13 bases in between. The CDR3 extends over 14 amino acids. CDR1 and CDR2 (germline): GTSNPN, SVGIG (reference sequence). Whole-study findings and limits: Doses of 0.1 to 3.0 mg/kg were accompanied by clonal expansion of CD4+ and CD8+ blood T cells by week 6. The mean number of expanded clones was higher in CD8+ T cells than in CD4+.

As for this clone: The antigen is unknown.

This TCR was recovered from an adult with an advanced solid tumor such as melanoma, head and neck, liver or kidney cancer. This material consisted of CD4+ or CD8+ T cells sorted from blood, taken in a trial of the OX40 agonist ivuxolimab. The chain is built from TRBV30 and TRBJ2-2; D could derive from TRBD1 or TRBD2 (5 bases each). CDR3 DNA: TGTGCCTGTCTGGGACCTGGAAACACCGGGGAGCTGTTTTTT. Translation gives CACLGPGNTGELFF.